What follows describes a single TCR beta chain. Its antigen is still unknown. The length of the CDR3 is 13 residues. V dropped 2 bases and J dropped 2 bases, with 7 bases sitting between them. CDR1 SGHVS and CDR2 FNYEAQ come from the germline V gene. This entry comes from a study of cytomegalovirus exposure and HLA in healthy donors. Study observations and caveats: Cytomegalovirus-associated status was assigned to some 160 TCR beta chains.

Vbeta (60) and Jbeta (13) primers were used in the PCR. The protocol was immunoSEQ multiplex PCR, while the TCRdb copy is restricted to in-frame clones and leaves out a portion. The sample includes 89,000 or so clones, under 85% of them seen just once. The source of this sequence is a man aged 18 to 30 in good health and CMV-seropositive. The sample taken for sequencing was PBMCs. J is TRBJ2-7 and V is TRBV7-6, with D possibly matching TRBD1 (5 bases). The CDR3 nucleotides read TGTGCCAGCAGCTTACAGGGTCCCTACGAGCAGTACTTC. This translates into CASSLQGPYEQYF.